This T cell receptor beta chain was captured by sequencing in a study of blood T cells in healthy people across ages. General observations from the study: Total diversity from one million sequenced T cells was likely underestimated.

Using a J-beta primer mix together with a sample-barcoded 5' primer, a second PCR was run for roughly 6 to 12 cycles. All samples yielded 2.5 million or more CDR3-containing paired-end reads. One entry per CDR3 protein results from TCRdb running MiXCR on the 5' RACE reads. The top ten clones hold more than 4% of a sample with approximately 1.5 million distinct CDR3 sequences, approximately 43% of them seen once. Each donor supplied about 9.6 milliliters of peripheral blood. This clonotype was counted a few times. Its antigen is still unknown. This CDR3 has 14 amino acids. Germline V gene lookup returns CDR1 KGHDR and CDR2 SFDVKD. The V gene lost 4 bases and the J gene lost 1 base, with 8 bases spanning the gap.

The chain is built from TRBV24-1 and TRBJ2-3; D may be TRBD2 (7 bases). The sequence came from a woman younger than 30 in good health. Sequencing input: blood. The CDR3 is CATSEGGGTDTQYF. CDR3 in DNA: TGTGCCACCAGTGAAGGGGGGGGCACAGATACGCAGTATTTT.